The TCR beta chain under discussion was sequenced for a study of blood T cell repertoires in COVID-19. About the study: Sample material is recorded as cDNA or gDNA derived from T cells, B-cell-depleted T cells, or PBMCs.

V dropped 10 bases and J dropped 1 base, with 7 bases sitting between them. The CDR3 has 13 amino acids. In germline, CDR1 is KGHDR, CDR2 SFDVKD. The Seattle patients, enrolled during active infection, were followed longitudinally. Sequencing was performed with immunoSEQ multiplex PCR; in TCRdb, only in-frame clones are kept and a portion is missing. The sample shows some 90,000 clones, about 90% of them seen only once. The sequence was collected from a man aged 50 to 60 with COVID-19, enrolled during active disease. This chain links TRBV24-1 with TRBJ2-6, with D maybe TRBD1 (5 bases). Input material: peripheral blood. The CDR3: CATQGSGANVLTF. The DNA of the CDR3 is TGTGCCACTCAGGGTTCTGGGGCCAACGTCCTGACTTTC.